The rows below give T cell receptor beta chains drawn from one sample of a study of response to subunit inactivated influenza vaccine. TCRdb reprocessed the RT-PCR reads via MiXCR and lists one record per CDR3 protein. The sample contains fewer than 750,000 distinct CDR3 sequences, around 13% of which appear only once. The sample consisted of PBMCs from blood, taken 12 days after vaccination. These TCRs come from a man over 45 who received an inactivated influenza vaccine. CDR3s include the opening cysteine and the closing phenylalanine or tryptophan. The size field is filled for only some rows; it gives once, few, many or a size class.

j_gene,v_gene,abundance,CDR3aa
TRBJ2-7,TRBV28,few,CASSLSRTSGNYYEQYF
TRBJ2-1,TRBV12-3/TRBV12-4,few,CASSSPGTYNEQFF
TRBJ2-7,TRBV4-2,many,CASSQDLAGGYEQYF
TRBJ2-1,TRBV14,-,CASSQDRVRQNEQFF
TRBJ2-1,TRBV5-1,-,CASSFGSEYNEQFF
TRBJ2-2,TRBV10-3,-,CAISELGGLTNTGELFF
TRBJ1-2,TRBV5-1,few,CASSPSAGSYGYTF
TRBJ2-5,TRBV29-1,-,CSVEVRLNQETQYF
TRBJ2-1,TRBV30,-,CAWSVGSSFNEQFF
TRBJ1-1,TRBV20-1,few,CSALRTSYAEAFF
TRBJ2-3,TRBV7-9,-,CASSLTLLAALTDTQYF
TRBJ1-2,TRBV20-1,few,CSALDRVNYGYTF
TRBJ2-3,TRBV20-1,once,CSARDRPTADTQYF
TRBJ2-7,TRBV3-1,many,CASSQQLSSYEQYF
TRBJ2-3,TRBV13,-,CASSLNGGRARDTQYF
TRBJ1-6,TRBV5-1,few,CASSLGGINNSPLHF
TRBJ1-2,TRBV28,-,CASSLRTGVGYTF
TRBJ1-1,TRBV2,few,CASSPWAQGTEAFF
TRBJ2-2,TRBV7-8,many,CASSLVGPGELFF
TRBJ1-5,TRBV6-6,many,CASRGRENQPQHF
TRBJ2-7,TRBV7-2,-,CARAKTSETYEQYF
TRBJ2-7,TRBV4-1,many,CASSQIRTSEYEQYF
TRBJ1-2,TRBV30,-,CAWSSGDNYGYTF
TRBJ1-5,TRBV6-1,-,CASSRRGSNQPQHF
TRBJ2-1,TRBV11-2,many,CASSLTGTGVSEQFF
TRBJ1-1,TRBV7-8,-,CASSLGEVNTEAFF
TRBJ2-1,TRBV14,many,CASSQGQGWYNEQFF
TRBJ1-3,TRBV24-1,-,CATSDPRTASGNTIYF
TRBJ2-7,TRBV12-3/TRBV12-4,many,CASSFVREGGYEQYF
TRBJ1-5,TRBV20-1,many,CSARVGAPGQPQHF
TRBJ1-1,TRBV5-1,many,CASSLAGGDTEAFF
TRBJ2-3,TRBV20-1,few,CSAPRSTDTQYF
TRBJ1-6,TRBV3-1,-,CASSQEGRSPLHF
TRBJ2-3,TRBV10-2,many,CASSDLPGQPTDTQYF
TRBJ2-2,TRBV28,-,CASKKATGLFF
TRBJ1-2,TRBV20-1,-,CSGSRGRDGYTF
TRBJ1-2,TRBV7-2,few,CASSRGTANYGYTF
TRBJ1-5,TRBV6-1,few,CASMVGPGTQPQHF
TRBJ2-1,TRBV5-1,-,CASLLGTGANNEQFF
TRBJ1-5,TRBV30,few,CAWSVRGQFSNQPQHF
TRBJ1-2,TRBV4-1,-,CASSQDNSRGNYGYTF
TRBJ2-1,TRBV9,few,CASSVASGNNNEQFF
TRBJ2-3,TRBV20-1,many,CSAKGSSGGGPDTQYF
TRBJ2-6,TRBV13,many,CASSLQGSGANVLTF
TRBJ2-5,TRBV12-3/TRBV12-4,few,CASSIDGSRVQYF
TRBJ2-7,TRBV29-1,few,CSVEVQGSSYEQYF
TRBJ1-5,TRBV2,-,CASSERRQTSNQPQHF
TRBJ2-3,TRBV2,-,CASRPTSGRAPDTQYF
TRBJ2-1,TRBV7-9,-,CASSPGLSALYNEQFF
TRBJ2-1,TRBV7-8,-,CASSLARDAEQFF
TRBJ2-7,TRBV29-1,few,CSVGREGSEQYF
TRBJ2-5,TRBV6-2/TRBV6-3,few,CASSYPRGYGQETQYF
TRBJ1-2,TRBV7-9,many,CASSLNEYGYTF